A selection of T cell receptor beta chains follows, all from one sample in a study of molecular identifiers for immune sequencing clone quantification. Via MiXCR, TCRdb re-called the PCR reads, giving one row per CDR3 protein. The data show about 640,000 distinct CDR3 sequences, roughly 21% seen once. Input material: naive CD8+ T cells from blood, with Jurkat cell RNA spiked in. All receptors come from a human donor in good health. Some libraries in this study had Jurkat cell RNA spiked in. Each CDR3 is given with its conserved first and last residue. A D gene is named only where the DNA matches it firmly.

D	J	V	CDR3
TRBD1	TRBJ1-2	TRBV6-2/TRBV6-3	CASSYPDREEGYTF
.	TRBJ2-5	TRBV2	CASSEAGDYLQETQYF
.	TRBJ2-1	TRBV25-1	CASSWRSPYNEQFF
.	TRBJ2-3	TRBV15	CATIGGPGGTDTQYF
TRBD1	TRBJ2-3	TRBV20-1	CSAPKWDSNTDTQYF
.	TRBJ2-7	TRBV5-1	CASSLLDFGGEQYF
.	TRBJ1-5	TRBV7-9	CASGDSLNQPQHF
.	TRBJ2-5	TRBV29-1	CSVVRDVWETQYF
.	TRBJ2-4	TRBV9	CASKGAKNIQYF
.	TRBJ2-1	TRBV19	CASSVDSPGEQFF
.	TRBJ1-5	TRBV4-1	CASSHRDGFNQPQHF
.	TRBJ1-2	TRBV13	CASSSRGGQTLNYGYTF
.	TRBJ2-7	TRBV27	CASSFGPYYEQYF
.	TRBJ1-2	TRBV9	CASSVQGSGYTF
.	TRBJ2-7	TRBV6-5	CASSQNVYSSDEQYF
.	TRBJ1-4	TRBV20-1	CSASRGPLFF
.	TRBJ1-1	TRBV9	CASSTGGSTEAFF
.	TRBJ2-7	TRBV6-5	CASSPTGIRSHEQYF
TRBD2	TRBJ2-3	TRBV14	CASSQTPGLAVESTDTQYF
TRBD1	TRBJ2-1	TRBV19	CASSVDRGSYNEQFF
.	TRBJ1-6	TRBV6-5	CASSKGPKLYNSPLHF
.	TRBJ1-2	TRBV7-9	CASSPPRGQPDPYGYTF
.	TRBJ2-7	TRBV20-1	CSARAGRGPSYEQYF
.	TRBJ1-1	TRBV6-2/TRBV6-3	CASSYTVLNTEAFF
.	TRBJ1-4	TRBV7-9	CASSPVQGRPNEKLFF
.	TRBJ2-3	TRBV30	CAWSLGTDTQYF
TRBD1	TRBJ1-2	TRBV6-2/TRBV6-3	CASTTKIRDRAYGYTF
TRBD1	TRBJ1-1	TRBV19	CASSMIFDRGLSDTEAFF
.	TRBJ2-7	TRBV5-6	CASSLALGSGEYF
.	TRBJ2-3	TRBV30	CAWASGTDTQYF
.	TRBJ2-3	TRBV27	CASSPPGRVTDTQYF
.	TRBJ1-2	TRBV5-8	CASSLLGSGTQLYGYTF
TRBD2	TRBJ2-1	TRBV20-1	CSVYEGTSGPNEQFF
TRBD1	TRBJ2-7	TRBV2	CASSEALVSTGAYDEQYF
.	TRBJ2-7	TRBV5-1	CASSFVGHGYEQYF
TRBD1	TRBJ2-7	TRBV28	CASSFPDRVPYEQYF
TRBD2	TRBJ2-1	TRBV28	CASSAEASGRGGLF
TRBD2	TRBJ2-2	TRBV6-2/TRBV6-3	CASMGLEDTGELFF
.	TRBJ2-6	TRBV5-6	CASSPGTVIYSGANVLTF
.	TRBJ2-7	TRBV30	CAWSYDSSQYYEQYF
.	TRBJ1-1	TRBV6-2/TRBV6-3	CASSYGRGLTEAFF
.	TRBJ2-2	TRBV6-5	CASSYSTGRSGELFF
.	TRBJ2-3	TRBV4-3	CASGDGTDTQYF
.	TRBJ2-7	TRBV5-6	CASSLEARAGSYEQYF